This T cell receptor (beta chain) was recovered during a study of T cell repertoires in cytomegalovirus infection. Study background: Selection of CMV epitopes for the study included recently identified HLA-C-restricted and well-studied HLA-B-restricted ones. Public TCR beta signatures provided an indication of both CMV infection and a matching HLA type. Study findings and constraints: Cumulative frequency of public TCR beta families picked out carriers of CMV plus the relevant HLA.

Germline V gene sequence: CDR1 SGHAT, CDR2 FQNNGV. The CDR3 has 15 residues. V was clipped by 3 bases and J by 8 bases, with 17 bases between them. There are a few counts of this clonotype. The antigen remains undetermined. TCRdb fed the reads into MiXCR, producing one record per CDR3 protein. Of about 110,000 distinct CDR3 sequences detected, 30% appear once; the ten largest clones hold around two fifths. The chain uses TRBV11-2 and TRBJ2-1; D is possibly TRBD1 (5 bases). The receptor was derived from a human donor in good health (CMV status not recorded). Some clones in this sample may be carry-over from other donors' samples. Here the sequenced sample was CD8+ T cells from cultured PBMCs, taken from culture after CMV antigen stimulation. The CDR3 DNA follows: TGTGCCAGCAGCTTTGGGGCTAGTCCTTCCCATGAGCAGTTCTTC. Translation: CASSFGASPSHEQFF.